The 20 T cell receptor beta chains listed next were all sequenced from one sample in a study of cytomegalovirus exposure and HLA in healthy donors. Only in-frame clones appear in the TCRdb table, and some are missing; sequencing was by immunoSEQ multiplex PCR. This table holds tens of thousands of clones, over 85% found once. The specimen was PBMCs. All receptors derive from a man between 18 and 35 years old in good health and CMV-seropositive.

This clone was seen a single time. The V and J genes are TRBV6-6 and TRBJ1-5; 8 bases are shared with TRBD1. Per the germline V gene, CDR1 is MNHNY and CDR2 is SVGAGI (reference sequence). The CDR3 covers 16 residues. Trimming took 3 bases from V and 4 from J; bases not matched to a gene: 8. CDR3 DNA: TGTGCCAGCAGTTATAACAGGGGGGACGGTAATCAGCCCCAGCATTTT. This codes for CASSYNRGDGNQPQHF.

The rearrangement uses TRBV11-1 and TRBJ2-1, with 11 bases identical to TRBD2. Germline assignment: CDR1 SGHAT and CDR2 FQDESV (reference sequence). The ends lost 4 bases at V and 4 bases at J; junction bases unmatched: 9. This CDR3 has 17 residues. CDR3 sequence (DNA): TGTGCCAGCAGCTCCTCCTTAGCGGGAGGGGGATACAATGAGCAGTTCTTC. Translating it yields CASSSSLAGGGYNEQFF.

The chain is built from TRBV27 and TRBJ2-7; TRBD1 matches at 7 bases. V shed 8 bases and J 3 bases; nucleotides not matched to a gene: 7. CDR3 size: 13 residues. The germline V gene has CDR1 MNHEY and CDR2 SMNVEV (reference sequence). The DNA of the CDR3 is TGTGCCAGCGGCAGACAGGGCGGCTACGAGCAGTACTTC. Amino acids: CASGRQGGYEQYF.

The CDR3 here is CASSQASGYNEQFF. For the CDR3, the DNA is TGTGCCAGCAGCCAGGCTAGCGGTTACAATGAGCAGTTCTTC. V gene TRBV27 combines with J gene TRBJ2-1; TRBD2 matches at 7 bases. J was trimmed by 4 bases and V by 6 bases; bases with no gene match: 6. From germline, CDR1 is MNHEY and CDR2 SMNVEV (reference sequence). The CDR3 loop spans 14 amino acids.

This chain joins TRBV7-2 and TRBJ1-6; 7 bases are a match to TRBD1. The CDR3 has 15 amino acids. Trimming cost V 5 bases and J 10 bases; bases outside gene matches: 11. The germline V gene has CDR1 SGHTA and CDR2 FQGNSA. The CDR3 here is CASSTLTGEGSPLHF. The CDR3 DNA is TGTGCCAGCAGCACCCTTACAGGGGAAGGATCACCCCTCCACTTT.

The V gene is TRBV6-1, the J gene TRBJ2-5, with 10 bases that match TRBD2. The J call may be in error: the DNA end matches TRBJ2-7 better. The CDR3 sequence is 17 residues long. Germline CDR1 and CDR2: MNHNS and SASEGT. DNA of the CDR3: TGTGCCAGCAGTGAACCTAGCGGGGGAGAACTGACCTACGAGCAGTACTTC. Its protein product is CASSEPSGGELTYEQYF.

The rearrangement links TRBV29-1 to TRBJ2-2; D is perhaps TRBD2 (6 bases). CDR1 and CDR2 from the germline V gene are SQVTM and ANQGSEA. V was clipped by 8 bases and J by 1 base, with 14 bases between them. The CDR3 runs to 14 residues. The CDR3 reads CSFNGGVNTGELFF. The CDR3 DNA reads TGCAGCTTCAACGGGGGAGTGAACACCGGGGAGCTGTTTTTT.

The chain combines TRBV7-9 with TRBJ2-1, with TRBD2 matching 12 bases. Looked up from germline, CDR1 is SEHNR and CDR2 is FQNEAQ (reference sequence). CDR3 length: 19 residues. The J segment lost 0 bases and the V segment lost 5 bases, leaving 11 bases of the junction unmatched. The CDR3 region is CASSPSGTSGFSSYNEQFF. The CDR3 DNA reads TGTGCCAGCAGCCCTTCCGGGACTAGCGGGTTTAGCTCCTACAATGAGCAGTTCTTC.

The chain uses TRBV27 and TRBJ2-7; 11 bases map to TRBD1. Trimming cost V 4 bases and J 3 bases; bases outside gene matches: 5. The CDR3 length is 15 residues. CDR1 and CDR2 from the germline V gene are MNHEY and SMNVEV (reference sequence). The CDR3 region has the DNA TGTGCCAGCAGTTATGGGGACAGGGGGATCTACGAGCAGTACTTC. Translated: CASSYGDRGIYEQYF.

The rearrangement links TRBV5-4 to TRBJ2-3; 15 bases agree with TRBD2. CDR3 size: 16 residues. J lost 6 bases, V lost 4 bases, and 6 bases had no gene match. In germline, CDR1 is SGHNT, CDR2 YYREEE (reference sequence). CDR3 amino acids: CASSPGLAGGRDTQYF. CDR3 coding DNA: TGTGCCAGCAGCCCGGGACTAGCGGGAGGTCGGGATACGCAGTATTTT.

This clone was detected once. The chain has TRBV14 and TRBJ2-7, with TRBD1 matching 8 bases. In germline, CDR1 is SGHDN, CDR2 FVKESK. After removal of 3 bases from V and 3 bases from J, the junction contained 4 bases not matched to a gene. The CDR3 length is 14 residues. CDR3 DNA: TGTGCCAGCAGCCACCCAGGGGGCGGCTACGAGCAGTACTTC. The encoded protein is CASSHPGGGYEQYF.

The chain combines TRBV4-1 with TRBJ1-5; possibly TRBD1 for D (6 bases). Per germline, CDR1 MGHRA and CDR2 YSYEKL. V was pared by 0 bases and J by 0 bases, with 21 bases between. The CDR3 runs 20 residues. The CDR3 DNA reads TGCGCCAGCAGCCAAGATGGGGCAGGGGCCACCCTGTATAGCAATCAGCCCCAGCATTTT. This translates into CASSQDGAGATLYSNQPQHF.

CDR3 loop: CASSLVRDSAYEQYF. In DNA, the CDR3 is TGCGCCAGCAGCCTGGTCCGGGACTCCGCCTACGAGCAGTACTTC. This chain joins TRBV4-1 and TRBJ2-7; D might be TRBD2 (6 bases). V dropped 4 bases and J dropped 2 bases, with 15 bases sitting between them. The CDR3 extends over 15 amino acids. CDR1 and CDR2 (germline): MGHRA, YSYEKL.

This rearrangement joins TRBV7-9 to TRBJ2-2; the D gene is possibly TRBD2 (6 bases). CDR1 and CDR2 (germline): SEHNR, FQNEAQ (reference sequence). The CDR3 is made up of 15 amino acids. Trimming pared 3 bases from V and 5 bases from J, leaving 13 bases between. The CDR3 sequence: CASSLGGLDTGELFF. Here the CDR3 DNA reads TGTGCCAGCAGCTTGGGGGGTCTGGATACCGGGGAGCTGTTTTTT. The full variable domain, its missing parts supplied by reference TRBV7-9 and TRBJ2-2, is DTGVSQNPRHKITKRGQNVTFRCDPISEHNRLYWYRQTLGQGPEFLTYFQNEAQLEKSRLLSDRFSAERPKGSFSTLEIQRTEQGDSAMYLCASSLGGLDTGELFFGEGSRLTVL.

The DNA for the CDR3 is TGTGCCAGCAGTGAGAACAGCAACTACAATGAGCAGTTCTTC. Protein product: CASSENSNYNEQFF. This chain uses TRBV6-1 with TRBJ2-1; D is ambiguous. The CDR3 runs 14 residues. Trimming cost V 3 bases and J 3 bases, with 9 bases left between them. The germline V gene has CDR1 MNHNS and CDR2 SASEGT.

This chain links TRBV7-3 with TRBJ2-2, with TRBD1 identical over 8 bases. The CDR3 covers 14 residues. Looked up from germline, CDR1 is SGHTA and CDR2 is FQGTGA. V trimming: 6 bases; J trimming: 5 bases; junction bases outside the gene matches: 5. The CDR3 loop reads CASSYDRGTGELFF. In DNA, the CDR3 is TGTGCCAGCAGTTATGACAGGGGAACCGGGGAGCTGTTTTTT. Full variable domain (missing parts from reference TRBV7-3 and TRBJ2-2): GAGVSQTPSNKVTEKGKYVELRCDPISGHTALYWYRQSLGQGPEFLIYFQGTGAADDSGLPNDRFFAVRPEGSVSTLKIQRTERGDSAVYLCASSYDRGTGELFFGEGSRLTVL.

This clone was observed a single time. The V gene is TRBV4-2, the J gene TRBJ2-5, with D unclear. This CDR3 region has 16 residues. V was clipped by 0 bases and J by 4 bases, with 15 bases between them. The V gene's germline CDR1 is LGHNA and CDR2 YNFKEQ. CDR3: CASSQDPSTIGETQYF. The CDR3 DNA reads TGTGCCAGCAGCCAAGATCCATCCACGATCGGAGAGACCCAGTACTTC.

The chain is built from TRBV29-1 and TRBJ2-7; unclear D gene. The CDR3 consists of 11 residues. Germline V gene sequence: CDR1 SQVTM, CDR2 ANQGSEA. V lost 5 bases to trimming and J lost 2 bases, with 7 bases between them. This CDR3 is CSVPGTYEQYF. CDR3 sequence (DNA): TGCAGCGTTCCGGGTACCTACGAGCAGTACTTC.

The chain uses TRBV4-1 and TRBJ2-4; 9 bases are a match to TRBD2. Trimming took 2 bases from V and 8 from J; bases not matched to a gene: 13. Germline V CDR1 and CDR2: MGHRA, YSYEKL. The CDR3 consists of 17 residues. CDR3 coding DNA: TGCGCCAGCAGCCAATTACCTCCGGGACTAGCAGCGGACATTCAGTACTTC. Protein sequence: CASSQLPPGLAADIQYF.

This chain connects TRBV10-3 to TRBJ1-2, with a weak D call TRBD1 (6 bases). Germline-derived CDR1 and CDR2 are ENHRY and SYGVKD. The V end was cut by 7 bases, the J end by 8 bases, with 17 bases between. The CDR3 runs to 13 residues. This chain's CDR3 is CAITMTGSEGYTF. The DNA for the CDR3 is TGTGCCATCACCATGACAGGATCTGAGGGCTACACCTTC.